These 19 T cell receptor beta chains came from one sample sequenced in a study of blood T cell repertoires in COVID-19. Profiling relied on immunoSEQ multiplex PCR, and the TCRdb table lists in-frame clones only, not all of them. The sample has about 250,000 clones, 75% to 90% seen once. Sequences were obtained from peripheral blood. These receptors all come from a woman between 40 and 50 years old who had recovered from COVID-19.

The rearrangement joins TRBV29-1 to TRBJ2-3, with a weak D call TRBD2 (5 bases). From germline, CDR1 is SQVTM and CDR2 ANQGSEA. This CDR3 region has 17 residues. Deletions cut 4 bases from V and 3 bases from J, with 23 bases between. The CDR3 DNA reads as TGCAGCGTTGGGTCGTCCGAGCTAGCTCAACGGACAGATACGCAGTATTTT. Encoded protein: CSVGSSELAQRTDTQYF.

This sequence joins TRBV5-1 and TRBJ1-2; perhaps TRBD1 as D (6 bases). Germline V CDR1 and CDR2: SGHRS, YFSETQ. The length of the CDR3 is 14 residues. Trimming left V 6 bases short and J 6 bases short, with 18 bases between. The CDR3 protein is CASTHRETGDGYTF. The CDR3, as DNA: TGCGCCAGCACCCACAGGGAAACTGGGGATGGCTACACCTTC.

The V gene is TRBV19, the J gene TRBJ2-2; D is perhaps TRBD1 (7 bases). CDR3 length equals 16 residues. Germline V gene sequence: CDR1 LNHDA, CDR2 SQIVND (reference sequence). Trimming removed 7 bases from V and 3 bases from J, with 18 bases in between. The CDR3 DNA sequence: TGTGCCAGTACCGATGGGAGGACAGGACACACCGGGGAGCTGTTTTTT. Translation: CASTDGRTGHTGELFF.

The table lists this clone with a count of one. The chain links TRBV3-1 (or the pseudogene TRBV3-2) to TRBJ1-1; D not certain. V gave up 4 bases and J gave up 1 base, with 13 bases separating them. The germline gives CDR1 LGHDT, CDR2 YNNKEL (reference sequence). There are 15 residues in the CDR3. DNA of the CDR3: TGTGCCAGCAGCCTACCTCCCCCCAGGAACACTGAAGCTTTCTTT. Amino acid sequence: CASSLPPPRNTEAFF.

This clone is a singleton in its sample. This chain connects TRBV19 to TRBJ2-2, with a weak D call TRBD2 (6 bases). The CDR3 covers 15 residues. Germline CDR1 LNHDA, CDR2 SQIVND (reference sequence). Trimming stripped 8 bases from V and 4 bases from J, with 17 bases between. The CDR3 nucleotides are TGTGCCAGTGCCCCGTCGGGGGTTCGCACCGGGGAGCTGTTTTTT. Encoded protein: CASAPSGVRTGELFF.

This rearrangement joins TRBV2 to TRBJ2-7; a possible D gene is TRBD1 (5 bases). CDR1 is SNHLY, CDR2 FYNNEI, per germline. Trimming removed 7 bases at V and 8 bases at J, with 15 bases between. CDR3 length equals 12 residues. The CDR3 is CASTAQGPQQYF. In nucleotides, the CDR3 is TGTGCCAGCACCGCTCAGGGCCCCCAGCAGTACTTC.

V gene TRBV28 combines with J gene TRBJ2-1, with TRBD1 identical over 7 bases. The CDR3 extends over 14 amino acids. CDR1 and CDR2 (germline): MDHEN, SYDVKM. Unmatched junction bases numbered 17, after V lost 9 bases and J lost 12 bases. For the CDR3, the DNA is TGTGCCAGTTTGACAGGGCCCGGAGGTTTTACGCAGTTCTTC. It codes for CASLTGPGGFTQFF.

The CDR3 DNA follows: TGTGCCAGCAGTTGGGACTTTGTAGAGACCCAGTACTTC. Its translation: CASSWDFVETQYF. V gene TRBV6-2 or TRBV6-3 combines with J gene TRBJ2-5; weak D call: TRBD2 (6 bases). V dropped 4 bases and J dropped 4 bases, with 10 bases sitting between them. The germline gives CDR1 MNHEY, CDR2 SVGEGT. This CDR3 has 13 amino acids.

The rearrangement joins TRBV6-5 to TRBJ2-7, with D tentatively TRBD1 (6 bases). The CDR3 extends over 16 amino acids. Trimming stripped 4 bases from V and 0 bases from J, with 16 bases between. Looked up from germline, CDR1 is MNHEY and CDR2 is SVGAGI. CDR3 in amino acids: CASSSPPGTNSYEQYF. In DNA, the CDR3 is TGTGCCAGCAGTTCCCCCCCGGGGACAAACTCCTACGAGCAGTACTTC.

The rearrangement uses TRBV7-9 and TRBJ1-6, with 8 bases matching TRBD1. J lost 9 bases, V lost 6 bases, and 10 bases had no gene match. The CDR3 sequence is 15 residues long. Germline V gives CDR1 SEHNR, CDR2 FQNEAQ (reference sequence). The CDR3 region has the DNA TGTGCCAGCAGTCCTACCGGGACAGGATCTTCACCCCTCCACTTT. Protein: CASSPTGTGSSPLHF.

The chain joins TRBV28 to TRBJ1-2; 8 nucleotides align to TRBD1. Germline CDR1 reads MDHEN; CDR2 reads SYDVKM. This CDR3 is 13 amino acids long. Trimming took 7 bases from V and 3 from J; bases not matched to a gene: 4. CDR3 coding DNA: TGTGCCAGCAACTCAGGGGGCGACTATGGCTACACCTTC. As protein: CASNSGGDYGYTF.

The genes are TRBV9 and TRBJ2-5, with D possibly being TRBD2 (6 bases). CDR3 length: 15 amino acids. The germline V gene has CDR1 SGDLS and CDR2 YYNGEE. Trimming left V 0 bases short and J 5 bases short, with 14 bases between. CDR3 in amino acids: CASSVGGTPTETQYF. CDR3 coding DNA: TGTGCCAGCAGCGTAGGGGGGACTCCGACGGAGACCCAGTACTTC. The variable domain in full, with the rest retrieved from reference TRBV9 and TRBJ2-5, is DSGVTQTPKHLITATGQRVTLRCSPRSGDLSVYWYQQSLDQGLQFLIQYYNGEERAKGNILERFSAQQFPDLHSELNLSSLELGDSALYFCASSVGGTPTETQYFGPGTRLLVL.

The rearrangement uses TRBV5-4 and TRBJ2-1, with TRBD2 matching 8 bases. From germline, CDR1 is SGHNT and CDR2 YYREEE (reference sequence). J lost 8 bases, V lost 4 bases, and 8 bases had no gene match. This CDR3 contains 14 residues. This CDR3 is CASSGRGGSYEQFF. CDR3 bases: TGTGCCAGCAGCGGTCGGGGGGGGTCTTATGAGCAGTTCTTC. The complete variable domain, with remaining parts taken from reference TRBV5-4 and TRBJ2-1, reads ETGVTQSPTHLIKTRGQQVTLRCSSQSGHNTVSWYQQALGQGPQFIFQYYREEENGRGNFPPRFSGLQFPNYSSELNVNALELDDSALYLCASSGRGGSYEQFFGPGTRLTVL.

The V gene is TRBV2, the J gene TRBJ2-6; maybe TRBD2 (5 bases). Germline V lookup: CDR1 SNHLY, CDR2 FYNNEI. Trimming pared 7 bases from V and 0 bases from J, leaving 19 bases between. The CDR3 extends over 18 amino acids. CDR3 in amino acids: CASIPSRGEGSGANVLTF. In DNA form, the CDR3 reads TGTGCCAGCATTCCGAGTAGAGGAGAGGGCTCTGGGGCCAACGTCCTGACTTTC. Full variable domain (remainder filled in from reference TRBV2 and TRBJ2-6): EPEVTQTPSHQVTQMGQEVILRCVPISNHLYFYWYRQILGQKVEFLVSFYNNEISEKSEIFDDQFSVERPDGSNFTLKIRSTKLEDSAMYFCASIPSRGEGSGANVLTFGAGSRLTVL.

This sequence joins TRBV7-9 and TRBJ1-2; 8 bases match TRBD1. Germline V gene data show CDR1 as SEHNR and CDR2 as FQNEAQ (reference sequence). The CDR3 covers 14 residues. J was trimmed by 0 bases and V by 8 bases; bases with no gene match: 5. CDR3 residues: CASGSTGANYGYTF. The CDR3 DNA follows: TGTGCCAGCGGATCGACAGGGGCTAACTATGGCTACACCTTC.

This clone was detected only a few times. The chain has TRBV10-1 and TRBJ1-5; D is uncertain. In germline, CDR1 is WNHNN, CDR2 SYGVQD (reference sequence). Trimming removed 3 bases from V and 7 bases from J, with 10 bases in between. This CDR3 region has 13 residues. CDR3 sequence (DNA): TGCGCCAGCAGTGATGAGGCTTCCCAGCCCCAGCATTTT. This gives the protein CASSDEASQPQHF.

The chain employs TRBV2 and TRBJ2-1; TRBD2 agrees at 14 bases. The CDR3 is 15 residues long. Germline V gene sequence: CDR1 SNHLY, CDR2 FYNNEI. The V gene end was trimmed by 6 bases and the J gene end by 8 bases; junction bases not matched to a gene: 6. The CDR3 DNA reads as TGTGCCAGCAGAGCTAGACTAGCGGGGGGGCATGAGCAGTTCTTC. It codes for CASRARLAGGHEQFF.

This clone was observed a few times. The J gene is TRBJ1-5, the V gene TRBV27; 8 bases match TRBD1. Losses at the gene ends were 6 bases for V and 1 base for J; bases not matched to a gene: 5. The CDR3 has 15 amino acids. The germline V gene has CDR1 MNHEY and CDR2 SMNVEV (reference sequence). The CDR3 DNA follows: TGTGCCAGCAGACCCGGACAGGGCAGCAATCAGCCCCAGCATTTT. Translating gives CASRPGQGSNQPQHF.

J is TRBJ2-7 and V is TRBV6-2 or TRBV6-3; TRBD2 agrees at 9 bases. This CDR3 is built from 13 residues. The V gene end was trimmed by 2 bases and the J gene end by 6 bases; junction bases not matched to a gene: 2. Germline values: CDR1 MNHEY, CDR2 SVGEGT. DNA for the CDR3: TGTGCCAGCAGTTACACGACTAGCGGCGAGCAGTACGTC. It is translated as CASSYTTSGEQYV.